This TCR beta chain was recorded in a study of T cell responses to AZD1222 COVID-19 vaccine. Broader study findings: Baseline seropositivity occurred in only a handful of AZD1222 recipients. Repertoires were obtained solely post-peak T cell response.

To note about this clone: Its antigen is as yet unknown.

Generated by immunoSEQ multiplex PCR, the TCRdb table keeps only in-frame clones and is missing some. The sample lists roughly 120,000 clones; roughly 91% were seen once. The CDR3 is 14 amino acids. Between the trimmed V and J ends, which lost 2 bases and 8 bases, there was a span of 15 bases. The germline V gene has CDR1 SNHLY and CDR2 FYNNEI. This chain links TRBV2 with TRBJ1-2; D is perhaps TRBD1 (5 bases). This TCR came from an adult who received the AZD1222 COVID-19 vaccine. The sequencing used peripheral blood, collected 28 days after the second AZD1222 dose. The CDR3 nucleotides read TGTGCCAGCAGTGAAATTGAGAGGGGCCGCGGCTACACCTTC. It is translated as CASSEIERGRGYTF.